What follows are 21 T cell receptor beta chains derived from one specimen sequenced in a study of beta chain features in type 1 diabetes. Reverse transcribing all isolated RNA meant expressed TCRB transcripts were sequenced. Using immunoSEQ multiplex PCR, the repertoire was profiled, and TCRdb retains in-frame clones only, with some absent. The sample includes roughly 450,000 clones, around 10% seen only once; the top ten take 0.04% to 0.05%. The sequencing sample was made of naive CD4+ T cells from blood. The receptors originated from a woman under 30 in good health.

This clone came up a few times. The chain joins TRBV5-1 to TRBJ2-3; possibly TRBD1 for D (6 bases). Trimming cost V 0 bases and J 0 bases, with 11 bases left between them. In germline, CDR1 is SGHRS, CDR2 YFSETQ. The CDR3 sequence is 16 residues long. The CDR3 nucleotides read TGCGCCAGCAGCTTGGGGACAGCCAGAAGCACAGATACGCAGTATTTT. This codes for CASSLGTARSTDTQYF.

This clone was seen a few times. V is TRBV10-3 and J is TRBJ2-5, with 7 nucleotides matching TRBD1. CDR3 length: 15 residues. V trimming: 10 bases; J trimming: 4 bases; junction bases outside the gene matches: 15. The germline CDR1 and CDR2 sequences are ENHRY and SYGVKD. The CDR3 reads CATSSNTRQGETQYF. The CDR3 DNA sequence: TGTGCCACCTCATCTAATACCCGACAGGGAGAGACCCAGTACTTC.

This clone was seen only a few times. The V call is TRBV25-1, the J call TRBJ2-5, with D perhaps TRBD1 or TRBD2 (5 bases each). The CDR3 contains 17 residues. V lost 1 base and J lost 2, with 17 bases in between. Germline assignment: CDR1 MGHDK and CDR2 SYGVNS. For the CDR3, the DNA is TGTGCCAGCAGTGAATCGCGACGGGACCTAATACAAGAGACCCAGTACTTC. This sequence encodes CASSESRRDLIQETQYF.

This rearrangement joins TRBV9 to TRBJ2-7; D is perhaps TRBD1 (6 bases). This CDR3 contains 13 residues. Trimming took off 0 bases at V and 8 bases at J, with 12 bases between the two ends. Germline loops: CDR1 SGDLS, CDR2 YYNGEE. CDR3 sequence (DNA): TGTGCCAGCAGCGTAGCTACGACAGGCAAGCAGTACGTC. This sequence encodes CASSVATTGKQYV.

This clone was recorded a few times. The J gene is TRBJ1-1, the V gene TRBV7-9; no firm D call. There are 14 residues in the CDR3. Trimming shortened V by 1 base and J by 4 bases, and 10 bases separated the two germline ends. Germline lookup yields CDR1 SEHNR and CDR2 FQNEAQ (reference sequence). Here the CDR3 reads CASSLVLVATEAFF. The CDR3 bases are TGTGCCAGCAGCTTAGTACTGGTGGCCACTGAAGCTTTCTTT.

This chain joins TRBV11-3 and TRBJ2-7, with 8 positions matching TRBD1. With 2 bases clipped from V and 2 bases from J, the junction kept 11 bases outside the gene matches. This CDR3 has 17 amino acids. Per the germline V gene, CDR1 is SGHNT and CDR2 is YENEEA. The CDR3 loop reads CASSLSNGTGMPYEQYV. CDR3 DNA: TGTGCCAGCAGCTTATCAAATGGGACAGGAATGCCCTACGAGCAGTACGTC.

The CDR3 sequence is CASSQGGLGTLDPYEQYV. The CDR3 coding sequence is TGCGCCAGCAGCCAAGGGGGCCTGGGGACGTTGGACCCCTACGAGCAGTACGTC. This rearrangement joins TRBV4-3 to TRBJ2-7; D possibly uses TRBD1 or TRBD2 (5 bases each). V lost 1 base, J lost 2 bases, and 21 bases lay in between. CDR3 length: 18 residues. Germline CDR1 reads LGHNA; CDR2 reads YSLEER.

This clone was observed many times. This rearrangement joins TRBV23-1 to TRBJ2-1; the D is unclear. TRBV23-1 carries the ORF label, with uncertain function. The CDR3 totals 14 residues. Deletions cut 4 bases from V and 0 bases from J, with 7 bases between. The CDR3 DNA is TGCGCCAGCAGTCGGACGGCCTCCTACAATGAGCAGTTCTTC. Amino acids: CASSRTASYNEQFF.

This clone was detected a few times. This rearrangement joins TRBV29-1 to TRBJ2-2; a weak D match, TRBD2 (5 bases). This CDR3 comprises 14 residues. The germline gives CDR1 SQVTM, CDR2 ANQGSEA. The germline V and J ends were trimmed by 4 bases and 0 bases, with 9 bases remaining between them. DNA of the CDR3: TGCAGCGTTGGCCGGGATTCGAACACCGGGGAGCTGTTTTTT. It yields the protein CSVGRDSNTGELFF.

In this sample, this clone turned up a few times. The chain couples TRBV18 to TRBJ2-5, with D unresolved. The V and J ends lost 2 bases and 5 bases respectively, with 12 bases between them. This CDR3 region has 14 residues. CDR1 and CDR2 (germline): KGHSH, LQKENI. CDR3 bases: TGTGCCAGCTCACCAGAGAGAGCCGGCGAGACCCAGTACTTC. As protein: CASSPERAGETQYF.

In its sample, this clone was seen a few times. The DNA for the CDR3 is TGTGCCAGCAGCACACCGACAGGGCTCTCCTACGAGCAGTACTTC. Translated: CASSTPTGLSYEQYF. The genes are TRBV7-2 and TRBJ2-7, with 7 bases aligning to TRBD1. CDR1 SGHTA and CDR2 FQGNSA come from the germline V gene. The CDR3 loop spans 15 amino acids. Trimming removed 5 bases from V and 0 bases from J; junction bases left unmatched: 7.

Comment on this clone: The germline gene is not matched at one end of the junction; a read error may be the cause. The CDR3 DNA reads TGCAGCGCTGAAATCGACAGGCCTCCCTACGAGCAGTACTTC. Residues: CSAEIDRPPYEQYF. This rearrangement joins TRBV29-1 to TRBJ2-7, with D tentatively TRBD1 (6 bases). Germline V gene lookup returns CDR1 SQVTM and CDR2 ANQGSEA. CDR3 length equals 14 residues.

This chain connects TRBV18 to TRBJ2-4; 12 bases match TRBD2. The CDR3 is made up of 18 amino acids. V shed 2 bases and J 0 bases; nucleotides not matched to a gene: 5. Germline values: CDR1 KGHSH, CDR2 LQKENI. The CDR3 DNA reads as TGTGCCAGCTCACCAAGACTAGCGGGAGCTCTAGCCAAAAACATTCAGTACTTC. As protein: CASSPRLAGALAKNIQYF.

This clone was counted between two and nine times. This chain joins TRBV27 and TRBJ2-1; TRBD2 aligns across 10 bases. After removal of 5 bases from V and 10 bases from J, the junction contained 11 bases not matched to a gene. This CDR3 contains 15 residues. Germline V gives CDR1 MNHEY, CDR2 SMNVEV (reference sequence). CDR3 sequence (DNA): TGTGCCAGCAGTCCACGACTCTCTAGCGGGGGAGAGCAGTTCTTC. It encodes CASSPRLSSGGEQFF.

This clone was counted only a few times. The chain carries TRBV7-2 and TRBJ2-3; 7 nucleotides match TRBD1. The trim removed 5 bases at V and 3 bases at J, leaving 11 bases unmatched. Germline CDR1 reads SGHTA; CDR2 reads FQGNSA. The CDR3 runs to 16 residues. The CDR3 bases are TGTGCCAGCAGCCGAGGGGTCGGGACAGCTACAGATACGCAGTATTTT. Amino acids: CASSRGVGTATDTQYF.

J is TRBJ1-1 and V is TRBV7-6; D is undetermined. The CDR3 sequence is 15 residues long. The V end was cut by 3 bases, the J end by 1 base, with 12 bases between. The V gene's germline CDR1 is SGHVS and CDR2 FNYEAQ. As DNA, the CDR3 is TGTGCCAGCAGCTTGCAGAGCCGGGGGAACACTGAAGCTTTCTTT. Translating gives CASSLQSRGNTEAFF.

This chain connects TRBV7-2 to TRBJ2-7; D is uncertain. The V end was cut by 5 bases, the J end by 0 bases, with 11 bases between. Germline values: CDR1 SGHTA, CDR2 FQGNSA. The CDR3 length is 14 residues. Here the CDR3 reads CASSPRVSSYEQYV. DNA for the CDR3: TGTGCCAGCAGCCCCCGGGTAAGCTCCTACGAGCAGTACGTC.

This chain joins TRBV15 and TRBJ2-1; 14 bases are shared with TRBD2. The CDR3 runs 15 residues. Germline V lookup: CDR1 LNHNV, CDR2 YYDKDF (reference sequence). V was pared by 9 bases and J by 8 bases, with 9 bases of the junction left unmatched. The CDR3 is CATGRGLAGVHEQFF. CDR3 nucleotide sequence: TGTGCCACGGGTAGGGGACTAGCGGGAGTCCATGAGCAGTTCTTC.

There are a few counts of this clone. The chain recombines TRBV4-1 with TRBJ1-2; 7 nucleotides line up with TRBD1. The germline gives CDR1 MGHRA, CDR2 YSYEKL. V dropped 4 bases and J dropped 2; count of bases not matched to a gene: 4. The CDR3 is 14 amino acids. CDR3 in amino acids: CASSRPGQNYGYTF. CDR3 DNA sequence: TGCGCCAGCAGCCGACCGGGACAGAACTATGGCTACACCTTC.

The chain has TRBV27 and TRBJ2-7; D might be TRBD1 (6 bases). Trimming took off 6 bases at V and 2 bases at J, with 17 bases between the two ends. The CDR3 length is 15 residues. Germline CDR1 MNHEY, CDR2 SMNVEV (reference sequence). The CDR3 loop reads CASSLSSQGTYEQYF. For the CDR3, the DNA is TGTGCCAGCAGCCTATCTTCACAGGGAACCTACGAGCAGTACTTC.

The V call is TRBV14, the J call TRBJ1-2, with no clear D. Between the trimmed V and J ends, which lost 4 bases and 4 bases, there was a span of 13 bases. CDR1 SGHDN and CDR2 FVKESK come from the germline V gene. The length of the CDR3 is 14 residues. CDR3 loop: CASSRWERSYGYTF. CDR3 sequence (DNA): TGTGCCAGCAGCCGATGGGAGCGATCCTATGGCTACACCTTC. The full variable domain, completed using reference TRBV14 and TRBJ1-2, is EAGVTQFPSHSVIEKGQTVTLRCDPISGHDNLYWYRRVMGKEIKFLLHFVKESKQDESGMPNNRFLAERTGGTYSTLKVQPAELEDSGVYFCASSRWERSYGYTFGSGTRLTVV.